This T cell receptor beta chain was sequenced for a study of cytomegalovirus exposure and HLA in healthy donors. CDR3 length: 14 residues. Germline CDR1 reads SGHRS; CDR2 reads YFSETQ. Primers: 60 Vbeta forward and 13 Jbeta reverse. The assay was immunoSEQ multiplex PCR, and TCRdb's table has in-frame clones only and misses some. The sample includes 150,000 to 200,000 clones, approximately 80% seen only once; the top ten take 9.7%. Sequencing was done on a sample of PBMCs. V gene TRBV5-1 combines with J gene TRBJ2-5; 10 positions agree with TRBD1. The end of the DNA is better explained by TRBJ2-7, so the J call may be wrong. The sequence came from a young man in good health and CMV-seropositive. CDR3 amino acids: CASSLAGTGAEQYF. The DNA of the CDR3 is TGCGCCAGCAGCTTGGCCGGGACAGGGGCCGAGCAGTACTTC.